The 30 T cell receptor beta chains below all came from one sample that was sequenced in a study of T-cell memory formation after mild COVID-19. A single record per CDR3 protein comes from TCRdb applying MiXCR to the 5' RACE reads. Among approximately 580,000 distinct CDR3 sequences, around 21% were seen once, and the ten largest hold around 13%. The sample was PBMCs or a T cell subset sorted from them (not recorded which). The receptor source for this set is an adult woman who had mild COVID-19 (a few samples of this study predate the infection). Cell type and time point are not known.

V gene TRBV5-6 combines with J gene TRBJ1-1; possibly TRBD1 for D (5 bases). The CDR3 extends over 13 amino acids. Looked up from germline, CDR1 is SGHDT and CDR2 is YYEEEE. V dropped 9 bases and J dropped 0 bases, with 12 bases sitting between them. This chain's CDR3 is CATQDTLNTEAFF. The CDR3 DNA reads as TGTGCCACCCAGGACACACTGAACACTGAAGCTTTCTTT.

This clonotype was counted ten times or more. The V gene is TRBV5-1, the J gene TRBJ2-1, with 8 bases identical to TRBD1. CDR3 length: 13 residues. Per germline, CDR1 SGHRS and CDR2 YFSETQ. V shed 3 bases, J shed 6 bases, and the junction held 2 bases outside the gene matches. The CDR3, as DNA: TGCGCCAGCAGCTACGGACAGGGCAATGAGCAGTTCTTC. Translation: CASSYGQGNEQFF.

CDR3 residues: CASSHRGAETQYF. CDR3 coding DNA: TGTGCCAGCAGCCACCGGGGGGCCGAGACCCAGTACTTC. The rearrangement uses TRBV7-3 and TRBJ2-5; D perhaps matches TRBD2 (7 bases). V was cut by 5 bases and J by 5 bases, with 12 bases left in between. CDR3 length equals 13 residues. Germline assignment: CDR1 SGHTA and CDR2 FQGTGA.

This clonotype was seen more than once but under ten times. The chain joins TRBV7-9 to TRBJ2-1; 13 positions agree with TRBD2. CDR1 SEHNR and CDR2 FQNEAQ come from the germline V gene (reference sequence). The CDR3 spans 16 residues. V gave up 1 base and J gave up 7 bases; unmatched junction bases: 4. The CDR3 loop is CASSLVPGLAGNEQFF. DNA of the CDR3: TGTGCCAGCAGCTTAGTCCCGGGACTAGCGGGGAATGAGCAGTTCTTC.

The V call is TRBV25-1, the J call TRBJ1-1, with D possibly TRBD1 on 6 matching bases. V was pared by 1 base and J by 11 bases, with 14 bases between. Germline V gene lookup returns CDR1 MGHDK and CDR2 SYGVNS. CDR3 size: 13 residues. This chain's CDR3 is CASSELTGWQAFF. CDR3 nucleotide sequence: TGTGCCAGCAGTGAATTGACAGGATGGCAGGCTTTCTTT.

This clonotype was recorded at least ten times. The rearrangement uses TRBV5-1 and TRBJ1-1, with D tentatively TRBD1 (6 bases). Germline V gene sequence: CDR1 SGHRS, CDR2 YFSETQ. This CDR3 is 16 amino acids long. V lost 0 bases and J lost 1, with 13 bases in between. This chain's CDR3 is CASSLASGAGNTEAFF. Here the CDR3 DNA reads TGCGCCAGCAGCTTGGCTTCGGGGGCAGGGAACACTGAAGCTTTCTTT.

This chain uses TRBV7-2 with TRBJ2-1; D assignment may be TRBD1 or TRBD2 (6 bases each). The CDR3 length is 13 residues. CDR1 is SGHTA and CDR2 is FQGNSA in the germline V gene. Trimming cost V 5 bases and J 8 bases, with 13 bases left between them. CDR3 residues: CASSRDGGDEQFF. CDR3 coding DNA: TGTGCCAGCAGCCGGGACGGGGGCGATGAGCAGTTCTTC.

This clonotype was detected only a few times. The chain carries TRBV24-1 and TRBJ2-1; 12 bases match TRBD2. V dropped 0 bases and J dropped 1; count of bases not matched to a gene: 6. The CDR3 length is 19 residues. CDR1 is KGHDR and CDR2 is SFDVKD in the germline V gene. The CDR3 bases are TGTGCCACCAGTGATTTGGAGGCTAGCGGGAGGGGTTCCTACAATGAGCAGTTCTTC. This codes for CATSDLEASGRGSYNEQFF.

The rearrangement joins TRBV12-3 or TRBV12-4 to TRBJ2-4; 11 nucleotides line up with TRBD2. This CDR3 contains 15 residues. The J segment lost 6 bases and the V segment lost 6 bases, leaving 7 bases of the junction unmatched. CDR3 in amino acids: CASRGGTSGRNIQYF. The CDR3 DNA reads TGTGCCAGCAGGGGCGGGACTAGCGGACGAAACATTCAGTACTTC.

The genes are TRBV21-1 and TRBJ1-6. TRBV21-1 is assigned pseudogene status. The CDR3 covers 15 residues. Written as DNA, the CDR3 is TGTGCCAGCAGCAGTGGACGGCGGGGTAATTCACCCCTCCACTTT. Translation gives CASSSGRRGNSPLHF.

Only a few counts were recorded for this clonotype. V gene TRBV15 combines with J gene TRBJ1-1; no clear D gene. Germline lookup yields CDR1 LNHNV and CDR2 YYDKDF (reference sequence). V lost 7 bases to trimming and J lost 2 bases, with 8 bases between them. This CDR3 is built from 12 residues. CDR3 sequence (DNA): TGTGCCACCATGGCCGCAAACACTGAAGCTTTCTTT. It translates to CATMAANTEAFF.

This chain joins TRBV4-2 and TRBJ2-7; 12 bases fit TRBD2. Looked up from germline, CDR1 is LGHNA and CDR2 is YNFKEQ. This CDR3 is 15 amino acids long. J lost 12 bases, V lost 0 bases, and 9 bases had no gene match. DNA of the CDR3: TGTGCCAGCAGCCAAGAGGCCCCTAGACTAGCGGGAGTGTACTTC. Translating it yields CASSQEAPRLAGVYF.

This clonotype appeared a few times. The genes are TRBV27 and TRBJ2-1; tentatively, D is TRBD1 or TRBD2 (5 bases each). Trimming removed 3 bases from V and 6 bases from J, with 12 bases in between. There are 14 residues in the CDR3. CDR1 is MNHEY and CDR2 is SMNVEV in the germline V gene (reference sequence). CDR3: CASSFKGRGNEQFF. The CDR3 region has the DNA TGTGCCAGCAGTTTCAAGGGACGCGGCAATGAGCAGTTCTTC.

The V gene is TRBV7-3, the J gene TRBJ2-5; weak D call: TRBD2 (5 bases). V was cut by 6 bases and J by 3 bases, with 14 bases left in between. Germline CDR1 reads SGHTA; CDR2 reads FQGTGA. The CDR3 is 14 residues long. The CDR3 is CASSPSGVEETQYF. DNA for the CDR3: TGTGCCAGCAGTCCTTCCGGGGTCGAAGAGACCCAGTACTTC.

This clonotype showed up just a few times. The V call is TRBV12-3 or TRBV12-4, the J call TRBJ2-3; D gene unclear. The CDR3 runs 14 residues. Deletions cut 5 bases from V and 3 bases from J, with 12 bases between. CDR3 nucleotide sequence: TGTGCCAGCAGTAGAGGATCGGCAACAGATACGCAGTATTTT. Protein: CASSRGSATDTQYF.

The V call is TRBV7-9, the J call TRBJ2-1; the D is unclear. Germline V CDR1 and CDR2: SEHNR, FQNEAQ (reference sequence). V lost 1 base to trimming and J lost 9 bases, with 7 bases between them. This CDR3 is 12 amino acids long. The CDR3 loop is CASSLETFEQFF. Here the CDR3 DNA reads TGTGCCAGCAGCTTAGAGACCTTTGAGCAGTTCTTC.

In its sample, this clonotype was seen a few times. The CDR3 here is CASSLWAGLNTGELFF. CDR3 coding DNA: TGTGCCAGCAGTTTATGGGCGGGGTTGAACACCGGGGAGCTGTTTTTT. V and J are TRBV12-3 or TRBV12-4 and TRBJ2-2, with a tentative D call TRBD2 (6 bases). V was clipped by 2 bases and J by 1 base, with 11 bases between them. CDR3 length: 16 amino acids.

This clonotype showed up just a few times. The V gene is TRBV10-3, the J gene TRBJ1-3; a possible D gene is TRBD1 (6 bases). The CDR3 is 14 amino acids. Germline V lookup: CDR1 ENHRY, CDR2 SYGVKD. V was pared by 3 bases and J by 4 bases, with 10 bases between. Here the CDR3 reads CAISDAGAGNTIYF. The CDR3 coding sequence is TGTGCCATCAGTGATGCAGGGGCCGGAAACACCATATATTTT.

This chain links TRBV29-1 with TRBJ2-7; TRBD1 might be the D (6 bases). The germline V and J ends were trimmed by 4 bases and 1 base, with 11 bases remaining between them. The germline gives CDR1 SQVTM, CDR2 ANQGSEA. The length of the CDR3 is 13 residues. The CDR3 DNA reads as TGCAGCGTTGGGTCCGACAGGTCCTACGAGCAGTACTTC. It encodes CSVGSDRSYEQYF.

The chain combines TRBV19 with TRBJ1-5; no clear D. V lost 7 bases and J 1 base, leaving 14 bases between the germline ends. The CDR3 spans 15 residues. CDR1 is LNHDA and CDR2 is SQIVND in the germline V gene (reference sequence). The CDR3 region has the DNA TGTGCCAGTATCCGGGGTGGTGGAAGCAATCAGCCCCAGCATTTT. Amino acids: CASIRGGGSNQPQHF. The whole variable domain, filled in from reference TRBV19 and TRBJ1-5, reads DGGITQSPKYLFRKEGQNVTLSCEQNLNHDAMYWYRQDPGQGLRLIYYSQIVNDFQKGDIAEGYSVSREKKESFPLTVTSAQKNPTAFYLCASIRGGGSNQPQHFGDGTRLSIL.

There are a few counts of this clonotype. This sequence joins TRBV7-6 and TRBJ1-5; 11 bases fit TRBD1. Germline CDR1 reads SGHVS; CDR2 reads FNYEAQ. The CDR3 is 17 residues long. The V and J ends lost 3 bases and 2 bases, in that order; junction bases with no gene match: 6. CDR3 in DNA: TGTGCCAGCAGCTTGGGCCGGACAGGGGGCCGCAATCAGCCCCAGCATTTT. It specifies CASSLGRTGGRNQPQHF.

This chain joins TRBV12-3 or TRBV12-4 and TRBJ2-1; 8 bases are a match to TRBD1. Trimming at V came to 5 bases and at J to 0 bases, leaving 15 bases not matched to a gene. This CDR3 has 19 amino acids. CDR3 DNA: TGTGCCAGCAGTCGGGGTGCAGGGGGCGTTTACATCTCCTACAATGAGCAGTTCTTC. This translates into CASSRGAGGVYISYNEQFF.

This chain uses TRBV5-1 with TRBJ1-5; D is unclear. Germline V lookup: CDR1 SGHRS, CDR2 YFSETQ. The CDR3 sequence is 16 residues long. Trimming cost V 4 bases and J 0 bases, with 14 bases left between them. The CDR3 coding sequence is TGCGCCAGCAGCCCGGGAATTTCGACTAGCAATCAGCCCCAGCATTTT. Protein: CASSPGISTSNQPQHF.

V and J are TRBV20-1 and TRBJ1-5; D gene uncertain. This CDR3 comprises 17 residues. The germline V gene encodes CDR1 DFQATT and CDR2 SNEGSKA (reference sequence). V shed 1 base and J shed 0 bases, with 16 bases lying between them. CDR3 sequence reads: CSARAGLNEYSNQPQHF. In nucleotides, the CDR3 is TGCAGTGCTAGAGCGGGCCTGAACGAATATAGCAATCAGCCCCAGCATTTT.

This clonotype was counted at least ten times. The chain is built from TRBV7-6 and TRBJ2-5, with 10 bases fitting TRBD2. The V gene end was trimmed by 5 bases and the J gene end by 2 bases; junction bases not matched to a gene: 8. Germline V CDR1 and CDR2: SGHVS, FNYEAQ. The CDR3 has 16 amino acids. CDR3 sequence: CASSQMTSGLQETQYF. In nucleotides, the CDR3 is TGTGCCAGCAGCCAGATGACTAGCGGGCTGCAAGAGACCCAGTACTTC.

This clonotype was observed a few times. The rearrangement links TRBV7-9 to TRBJ2-7; possibly TRBD1 or TRBD2 for D (6 bases each). Trimming removed 0 bases at V and 3 bases at J, with 12 bases between. The CDR3 is 15 amino acids. Germline V gene lookup returns CDR1 SEHNR and CDR2 FQNEAQ (reference sequence). DNA for the CDR3: TGTGCCAGCAGCTTAGCACATGGGGGGCACTACGAGCAGTACTTC. It codes for CASSLAHGGHYEQYF.

This clonotype appeared a few times. The J gene is TRBJ1-1, the V gene TRBV6-1; 8 bases match TRBD1. J lost 3 bases, V lost 6 bases, and 3 bases had no gene match. The CDR3 consists of 13 residues. Germline V lookup: CDR1 MNHNS, CDR2 SASEGT. The CDR3 nucleotides are TGTGCCAGCAGAAAGACAGGGGACACTGAAGCTTTCTTT. Protein product: CASRKTGDTEAFF.

This clonotype was seen a handful of times. V gene TRBV12-3 or TRBV12-4 combines with J gene TRBJ2-7; possibly TRBD1 or TRBD2 for D (5 bases each). V was pared by 5 bases and J by 0 bases, with 14 bases between. This CDR3 spans 15 amino acids. The CDR3 here is CASSPGTASSYEQYF. The CDR3 nucleotides read TGTGCCAGCAGTCCTGGGACGGCTAGCTCCTACGAGCAGTACTTC.

The J gene is TRBJ1-2, the V gene TRBV24-1, with no clear D. The CDR3 has 14 residues. V shed 3 bases and J shed 4 bases, with 11 bases lying between them. The germline V gene has CDR1 KGHDR and CDR2 SFDVKD. The CDR3 spells CATSDDRRGYGYTF. Written as DNA, the CDR3 is TGTGCCACCAGTGATGACCGTCGAGGCTATGGCTACACCTTC.

The chain uses TRBV7-2 and TRBJ2-1; TRBD1 aligns across 8 bases. Germline V gene lookup returns CDR1 SGHTA and CDR2 FQGNSA. The trim removed 5 bases at V and 10 bases at J, leaving 4 bases unmatched. The CDR3 extends over 12 amino acids. CDR3 sequence: CASSIGQGEQFF. Written as DNA, the CDR3 is TGTGCCAGCAGCATCGGACAGGGCGAGCAGTTCTTC. Full variable domain (remainder filled in from reference TRBV7-2 and TRBJ2-1): GAGVSQSPSNKVTEKGKDVELRCDPISGHTALYWYRQSLGQGLEFLIYFQGNSAPDKSGLPSDRFSAERTGGSVSTLTIQRTQQEDSAVYLCASSIGQGEQFFGPGTRLTVL.